This T cell receptor (beta chain) emerged from a study of T cells in tumors after PD-1 blockade (dated by TCRdb to the late 2010s). In the study overall: Patients were excluded if they had prior checkpoint blockade, use of systemic immunosuppressants, or recent radiotherapy or other anti-cancer therapy within 4 weeks. Treatment consisted of either cemiplimab 350 mg every 2 weeks or pembrolizumab 200 mg every 3 weeks. Ongoing daily vismodegib 150 mg was also given to a subset of patients during anti-PD-1 treatment. On average, tumor samples had about 27,000 TCR templates (range roughly 500-99,264) and 6,000 or so unique clonotypes, approximately 20-fold deeper than single-cell TCR sequencing. Using site-matched tumors from BCC or SCC patients sampled before and after anti-PD-1 therapy, the study carried out paired single-cell RNA and TCR sequencing. Clinical response was assessed using RECIST version 1.1.

Read against the paper, the sample's time point label means: after anti-PD-1 therapy. Tumor biopsies were site-matched, taken from the same primary tumor before and after PD-1 blockade. Genomic DNA extracted from tumor biopsies or peripheral blood was used for bulk TCRbeta sequencing, with input ranging from roughly 616 ng to 6,004 ng. Bulk TCRbeta sequencing was performed on remaining biopsy material to increase sensitivity for rare clonotypes compared with single-cell TCR sequencing. Every patient was a poor candidate for surgical resection and had histologically proven advanced or metastatic basal or squamous cell carcinoma. Of the approximately ten patients making up the basal cell carcinoma cohort, about 8 underwent bulk tumor TCR sequencing. Fresh biopsies came from the site of the primary tumor, and part of the tissue was kept in RNAlater for exome and bulk TCR sequencing. Deep TCRbeta sequencing was performed with the immunoSEQ platform. The authors' pipeline ran thus. Only productive rearrangements were exported from the immunoSEQ Analyzer for further analysis. Clones with significant expansion or contraction between timepoints were called with a two-sided binomial test at Bonferroni-corrected P below 0.01. T cell phenotypes were assigned to bulk TCRbeta clonotypes by matching the clonotypes to single-cell RNA+TCR-seq clones that had the same TCRbeta sequence. Clone enrichment in tumor was computed as tumor frequency divided by PBMC frequency from bulk TCR sequencing. GLIPH was used to sort TCRs into specificity groups, which are clusters of distinct TCRs that likely recognize common antigens through shared CDR3 motifs. Entries here come from immuneACCESS through TCRdb and include only in-frame sequences with V and J called. Some clones fail to appear in such tables; in the studies checked, an unresolved V gene covers under half of the shortfall, and the cause of the remainder is unknown. V and J calls and clone size are copied from that table; D and trimming were computed from the DNA. This sample comprises around 7,000 clones, 60% to 80% of them detected only once. Of the sample, 7.5% to 9.5% is held by the ten largest clones.

About this clone: What antigen it recognizes has not been identified. Base qualities were left out, and no much larger clone turns up one base away.

Measured from the cysteine to the phenylalanine, the CDR3 is 15 residues long. CDR3 DNA only is kept here, 45 bases in frame from base 1. The germline V gene provides CDR1 SGHRS and CDR2 YFSETQ. V lost 0 bases and J lost 5 bases, and the count of bases not matched to a germline gene is 7. The study at large found these results: Where the novel T cell clones came from was not determined, and possible sources could include lymphoid organs or rare unexpanded clones inside the tumor or in the tumor periphery. Exhausted CD8+ clones expanded after therapy were mostly novel clonotypes undetected pre-treatment, suggesting clonal replacement rather than reinvigoration of pre-existing clones. Around two fifths of tumor TCR clonotypes were found in blood, and some novel exhausted tumor clones appeared in pre-treatment blood, suggesting peripheral recruitment. Clonal replacement was observed only between pre- and post-treatment samples and not between two pre-treatment samples, a pattern that was regarded as arguing against biopsy timing or location artifacts.

This receptor was taken from a human donor with basal cell carcinoma. The sequence links TRBV5-1 to TRBJ2-5, with 7 bases in between that match TRBD1. The starting material was tumor tissue, obtained after anti-PD-1 treatment. The nucleotides are TGCGCCAGCAGCTTGGGCCCCACAGGGGATGAGACCCAGTACTTC. This yields the protein CASSLGPTGDETQYF.